These 16 T cell receptor beta chains share one sample of origin, sequenced in a study of blood T cell repertoires in COVID-19. Profiled with immunoSEQ multiplex PCR; TCRdb holds only in-frame clones, not every one. The data show tens of thousands of clones, roughly 74% seen once. The sequencing input was peripheral blood. The receptors originated from a man older than 75 with acute or convalescent COVID-19.

The chain links TRBV7-9 to TRBJ1-2; no clear D. V shed 3 bases and J shed 8 bases, with 13 bases lying between them. The CDR3 totals 13 residues. Germline CDR1 SEHNR, CDR2 FQNEAQ (reference sequence). The CDR3 DNA reads TGTGCCAGCAGCTTCTTCTTCGGGGAAGGCTACACCTTC. Amino acids: CASSFFFGEGYTF. The complete variable domain, with remaining parts taken from reference TRBV7-9 and TRBJ1-2, reads DTGVSQNPRHKITKRGQNVTFRCDPISEHNRLYWYRQTLGQGPEFLTYFQNEAQLEKSRLLSDRFSAERPKGSFSTLEIQRTEQGDSAMYLCASSFFFGEGYTFGSGTRLTVV.

The chain recombines TRBV28 with TRBJ2-7; D call uncertain. The CDR3 is made up of 12 amino acids. The V end lost 4 bases, the J end lost 2 bases, and 6 bases lay between the germline ends. Germline V gene data show CDR1 as MDHEN and CDR2 as SYDVKM. The CDR3: CASSSGTYEQYF. CDR3 bases: TGTGCCAGCAGTTCAGGTACCTACGAGCAGTACTTC.

V is TRBV6-5 and J is TRBJ2-6; TRBD2 is a possible D gene (5 bases). CDR3 length: 14 residues. Per germline, CDR1 MNHEY and CDR2 SVGAGI. Trimming shortened V by 7 bases and J by 2 bases, and 9 bases separated the two germline ends. Written as DNA, the CDR3 is TGTGCCAGCAACCCCGGGGCTGGGGCCAACGTCCTGACTTTC. This translates into CASNPGAGANVLTF.

V gene TRBV12-3 or TRBV12-4 combines with J gene TRBJ2-7; maybe TRBD2 (5 bases). The ends were cut back, 5 bases at V and 3 bases at J, with 5 bases in the middle. CDR3 size: 11 residues. For the CDR3, the DNA is TGTGCCAGCAGTCGGGACTACGAGCAGTACTTC. Residues: CASSRDYEQYF.

The chain links TRBV7-2 to TRBJ2-7, with D tentatively TRBD1 (7 bases). V lost 5 bases, J lost 7 bases, and 24 bases lay in between. This CDR3 is 16 amino acids long. CDR1 SGHTA and CDR2 FQGNSA come from the germline V gene. The CDR3 sequence is CASSPERGLLAREQYF. The CDR3 DNA reads as TGTGCCAGCAGCCCCGAGAGGGGGCTTCTAGCGCGGGAGCAGTACTTC.

This rearrangement joins TRBV18 to TRBJ1-1, with 9 bases that match TRBD1. Germline lookup yields CDR1 KGHSH and CDR2 LQKENI. This CDR3 region has 14 residues. J gave up 2 bases and V 6 bases, and 4 bases lay outside the gene matches. The CDR3 loop is CASSGQGSNTEAFF. The CDR3 bases are TGTGCCAGCTCGGGACAGGGTTCAAACACTGAAGCTTTCTTT.

This CDR3 reads CASRDRGLYNSPLHF. The CDR3 DNA follows: TGTGCCAGCCGAGACAGGGGGCTTTACAATTCACCCCTCCACTTT. This rearrangement joins TRBV2 to TRBJ1-6; 10 bases are shared with TRBD1. The CDR3 covers 15 residues. Germline loops: CDR1 SNHLY, CDR2 FYNNEI. The trim removed 8 bases at V and 7 bases at J, leaving 8 bases unmatched. The full variable domain, in which reference TRBV2 and TRBJ1-6 provide the parts outside the CDR3, is EPEVTQTPSHQVTQMGQEVILRCVPISNHLYFYWYRQILGQKVEFLVSFYNNEISEKSEIFDDQFSVERPDGSNFTLKIRSTKLEDSAMYFCASRDRGLYNSPLHFGNGTRLTVT.

The V and J genes are TRBV28 and TRBJ2-2; D is unresolved. V was clipped by 2 bases and J by 9 bases, with 13 bases between them. CDR3 length equals 14 residues. Germline V CDR1 and CDR2: MDHEN, SYDVKM. In DNA, the CDR3 is TGTGCCAGCAGTTTAACTACTCCCCCCAGGGAGCTGTTTTTT. Translated, it gives CASSLTTPPRELFF.

The chain is built from TRBV15 and TRBJ2-5, with D unclear. The germline CDR1 and CDR2 sequences are LNHNV and YYDKDF (reference sequence). This CDR3 region has 16 residues. The ends were cut back, 0 bases at V and 5 bases at J, with 16 bases in the middle. The CDR3 loop is CATSRDVPGPGETQYF. The CDR3 bases are TGTGCCACCAGCAGAGATGTTCCCGGCCCCGGGGAGACCCAGTACTTC.

This chain connects TRBV19 to TRBJ2-3, with a tentative D call TRBD2 (5 bases). V lost 10 bases and J 2 bases, leaving 16 bases between the germline ends. This CDR3 has 14 residues. Germline V gene lookup returns CDR1 LNHDA and CDR2 SQIVND (reference sequence). This chain's CDR3 is CATSRSRDTDTQYF. DNA for the CDR3: TGTGCCACTTCCCGTAGCCGGGACACAGATACGCAGTATTTT.

A single count supports this clone. V usage is TRBV7-2 and J usage is TRBJ2-7; D remains ambiguous. Deletions cut 5 bases from V and 5 bases from J, with 16 bases between. From germline, CDR1 is SGHTA and CDR2 FQGNSA. The CDR3 contains 14 residues. CDR3 sequence: CASSPTSGVHEQYF. The CDR3 nucleotides read TGTGCCAGCAGCCCCACGTCCGGTGTCCACGAGCAGTACTTC.

The CDR3: CAWSGNYEQYF. CDR3 DNA sequence: TGTGCCTGGAGCGGGAATTACGAGCAGTACTTC. The genes are TRBV30 and TRBJ2-7; TRBD2 is a possible D gene (5 bases). Germline V gene data show CDR1 as GTSNPN and CDR2 as SVGIG (reference sequence). The ends were cut back, 3 bases at V and 4 bases at J, with 7 bases in the middle. This CDR3 region has 11 residues.

This chain joins TRBV19 and TRBJ2-3; 7 bases align to TRBD1. The CDR3 consists of 17 residues. CDR1 is LNHDA, CDR2 SQIVND, per germline (reference sequence). With V trimmed by 7 bases and J by 0 bases, 13 bases remained unmatched. Here the CDR3 DNA reads TGTGCCAGTAAGTTCCGGGGACAGAAGGCTAGCACAGATACGCAGTATTTT. The encoded protein is CASKFRGQKASTDTQYF.

The chain employs TRBV19 and TRBJ1-1, with TRBD1 matching over 8 bases. Unmatched junction bases numbered 12, after V lost 9 bases and J lost 3 bases. Germline V gene sequence: CDR1 LNHDA, CDR2 SQIVND (reference sequence). There are 15 residues in the CDR3. The CDR3 region is CASATYRGADTEAFF. CDR3 DNA: TGTGCCAGCGCTACCTACAGGGGGGCGGACACTGAAGCTTTCTTT.

J is TRBJ2-7 and V is TRBV9, with a tentative D call TRBD2 (6 bases). V dropped 4 bases and J dropped 7 bases, with 15 bases sitting between them. CDR1 is SGDLS, CDR2 YYNGEE, per germline. The CDR3 consists of 13 residues. The CDR3 protein is CASSPGLGREQYF. The CDR3 bases are TGTGCCAGCAGCCCGGGACTCGGGCGGGAGCAGTACTTC.

This sequence joins TRBV5-1 and TRBJ2-1; a weak D match, TRBD1 (6 bases). CDR3 length: 16 residues. Trimming left V 4 bases short and J 0 bases short, with 14 bases between. Germline V lookup: CDR1 SGHRS, CDR2 YFSETQ. CDR3 amino acids: CASSRQTGVSYNEQFF. DNA of the CDR3: TGCGCCAGCAGCCGCCAGACAGGTGTCTCCTACAATGAGCAGTTCTTC.